The clone carrying this T cell receptor beta chain was detected only a few times. The CDR3 is made up of 15 amino acids. Trimming shortened V by 5 bases and J by 2 bases, and 13 bases separated the two germline ends. Germline V gene lookup returns CDR1 SEHNR and CDR2 FQNEAQ (reference sequence). A library of TCRbeta sequences, prepared with unique molecular identifiers, was generated. TCRdb re-analysed the PCR reads in MiXCR, keeping a single row per CDR3 protein. Of some 590,000 distinct CDR3 sequences detected, roughly a tenth appear once; the ten largest clones hold roughly 4%. This record comes from a study of T-cell reconstitution after alpha-beta-depleted transplantation in children.

This receptor was identified in a human donor who donated a stem cell graft to a child with acute myeloid leukemia. This sequence joins TRBV7-9 and TRBJ2-1; possibly TRBD1 for D (6 bases). The starting material was PBMCs from the stem cell graft donor, obtained from the stem cell graft. The CDR3 is CASSPWQGTYNEQFF. The CDR3, as DNA: TGTGCCAGCAGCCCCTGGCAGGGGACCTACAATGAGCAGTTCTTC.